This is a list of T cell receptor beta chains from one sample in a study of vaccination effects on CD4 cells after COVID-19. No cognate antigen is known for these TCRs. The table came from immunoSEQ multiplex PCR; TCRdb's copy has only in-frame clones and leaves some out. Of under 80,000 clones detected, around 70% appear once; the ten largest clones hold around 4.6%. This specimen consisted of CD4+ T cells from PBMCs cultured with HIV peptides, obtained before COVID-19 vaccination. The receptors come from a human donor who had a prior SARS-CoV-2 infection. Each CDR3 is given with its conserved first and last residue. Size tells how often a clone was seen (once, few, many) or the class of an expanded clone, and some rows leave it out.

J gene,clone size,V gene,CDR3 protein
TRBJ1-1,NA,TRBV29-1,CSVTSLGGGGAFF
TRBJ2-5,NA,TRBV3-1/TRBV3-2,CASSQDFLRETQYF
TRBJ1-5,NA,TRBV6-1,CASSEFGLAGDQPQHF
TRBJ2-2,NA,TRBV2,CASNPGGPGELFF
TRBJ2-2,NA,TRBV2,CASRVEGAYGGELFF
TRBJ2-7,NA,TRBV27,CASSRDRLGEQYF
TRBJ1-4,NA,TRBV19,CASSILHRGEEKLFF
TRBJ2-5,NA,TRBV5-4,CASSLRVGETQYF
TRBJ1-1,once,TRBV11-3,CASSLTSGDTEAFF
TRBJ1-2,NA,TRBV6-5,CASTLTQANYGYTF
TRBJ2-2,NA,TRBV5-1,CASQSQDSGELFF
TRBJ2-7,NA,TRBV10-3,CAIRSSTGYSYEQYF
TRBJ2-1,NA,TRBV9,CASSVGSGLAALEQFF
TRBJ1-1,NA,TRBV30,CAWRRTVNTEAFF
TRBJ2-5,NA,TRBV7-2,CASSTRPTEETQYF
TRBJ2-4,NA,TRBV27,CASSTRREGTTQYF
TRBJ2-1,NA,TRBV4-2,CASSQDSRGLAAYNEQFF
TRBJ1-2,NA,TRBV14,CASSRAGGGNYGYTF
TRBJ1-5,NA,TRBV19,CATTRQGNQPQHF
TRBJ2-5,NA,TRBV9,CASSSGTSEGGETQYF
TRBJ2-3,NA,TRBV5-1,CASSLPGPNTQYF
TRBJ2-1,NA,TRBV5-1,CASSLFQRATSYNEQFF
TRBJ2-1,few,TRBV10-3,CAISDSRVQFF
TRBJ1-1,NA,TRBV7-3,CASSSDRANTEAFF
TRBJ2-1,NA,TRBV24-1,CATSDRDNLGANEQFF
TRBJ2-1,NA,TRBV24-1,CATSDLREAYNEQFF
TRBJ2-7,NA,TRBV7-2,CASSLNRDSYEQYF
TRBJ1-3,NA,TRBV5-1,CASSSAGGVGNTIYF
TRBJ1-6,NA,TRBV3-1/TRBV3-2,CASSPTRVSPLHF
TRBJ1-1,NA,TRBV6-4,CASARQVGGEAFF
TRBJ2-6,NA,TRBV7-2,CASSSGGPGANVLTF
TRBJ1-2,NA,TRBV4-3,CASSQDIRGDYGYTF
TRBJ1-1,NA,TRBV19,CASIGAGGPNTEAFF
TRBJ2-6,NA,TRBV7-9,CASSMTGGANVLTF
TRBJ1-6,few,TRBV5-4,CASSLSGGDLYNSPLHF
TRBJ1-5,few,TRBV15,CATSRENGDSNQPQHF
TRBJ2-3,NA,TRBV19,CASSPRSVGYLDTQYF
TRBJ2-3,NA,TRBV5-1,CASGGPGTDTQYF
TRBJ1-3,NA,TRBV6-2/TRBV6-3,CASSYSRRGQKSGNTIYF
TRBJ2-7,NA,TRBV20-1,CSASRLNRGEQYF
TRBJ1-4,NA,TRBV27,CASSLSGVNEKLFF
TRBJ1-6,NA,TRBV6-5,CASREGQGYNSPLHF
TRBJ1-1,NA,TRBV2,CASSQAGSAEAFF
TRBJ2-3,NA,TRBV7-2,CASSLGGGGLNTQYF
TRBJ2-1,NA,TRBV10-3,CAISDIRGLNNEQFF
TRBJ1-2,NA,TRBV6-5,CASRPPTGSGYTF
TRBJ2-3,NA,TRBV19,CASSINSGLDTQYF
TRBJ2-3,NA,TRBV7-2,CASSLEGRTDTQYF
TRBJ1-1,NA,TRBV4-1,CASSQKGAGNTEAFF
TRBJ2-5,NA,TRBV29-1,CSVRKLGGGSRETQYF
TRBJ1-4,NA,TRBV2,CASSGRDRVKLFF
TRBJ2-5,NA,TRBV27,CASSLSMGRETQYF
TRBJ2-2,NA,TRBV5-4,CASNLLSGGATGELFF